Listed below are T cell receptor beta chains from one sample, sequenced in a study of cytomegalovirus exposure and HLA in healthy donors. Generated by immunoSEQ multiplex PCR, the TCRdb table keeps only in-frame clones and is missing some. This sample yields around 150,000 clones, of which 75% are seen a single time; about 3% belongs to the top ten. Sequencing was carried out using PBMCs. Receptors originate from a woman between 45 and 65 years old in good health and CMV-seropositive. Both conserved end residues are part of each CDR3. Each record gives: D gene, clone size, V gene, J gene, CDR3 DNA, CDR3 protein. The D gene is left open where the match is weak. For some rows the clone size is stated as once, few or many, or as a class when expanded; others skip it.

TRBD1	NA	TRBV6-1	TRBJ1-5	TGTGCCAGCAGCGGGACAGGACATAGCAATCAGCCCCAGCATTTT	CASSGTGHSNQPQHF
TRBD1	NA	TRBV4-2	TRBJ1-3	TGTGCCAGCAGCCACTTTACAGGGGTCGGGGGCACCATATATTTT	CASSHFTGVGGTIYF
TRBD1	NA	TRBV6-1	TRBJ1-5	TGTGCCAGCGCAGGGGGCGCAAGGCAGCCCCAGCATTTT	CASAGGARQPQHF
NA	NA	TRBV5-1	TRBJ1-3	TGCGCCAGCAGCTTGTCCCAGGGATCGGCTGGAAACACCATATATTTT	CASSLSQGSAGNTIYF
NA	NA	TRBV11-2	TRBJ1-1	TGTGCCAGCAGCTCCCACTTGAACACTGAAGCTTTCTTT	CASSSHLNTEAFF
NA	NA	TRBV5-1	TRBJ1-6	TGCGCCAGCAGCTCCGGACAGACTTATAATTCACCCCTCCACTTT	CASSSGQTYNSPLHF
TRBD1	NA	TRBV7-9	TRBJ2-5	TGTGCCAGCAGCCAAGAGGGGGCCTTAGAGACCCAGTACTTC	CASSQEGALETQYF
TRBD1	NA	TRBV15	TRBJ1-4	TGTGCCACCAGCGGGGACAGGCGGGAGCTTACTAATGAAAAACTGTTTTTT	CATSGDRRELTNEKLFF
NA	few	TRBV27	TRBJ2-7	TGTGCCAGCAGTTTTGGGCAGACCTACGAGCAGTACTTC	CASSFGQTYEQYF
NA	NA	TRBV5-5	TRBJ1-1	TGTGCCAGCAGCTTACTTGACAGTCACACTGAAGCTTTCTTT	CASSLLDSHTEAFF
TRBD1	few	TRBV6-4	TRBJ1-1	TGTGCCAGCAGGGAAAGCGGACAGGGAAACACTGAAGCTTTCTTT	CASRESGQGNTEAFF
NA	once	TRBV5-6	TRBJ1-5	TGTGTCAGCAGCTTGTACAGATCTAGCAATCAGCCCCAGCATTTT	CVSSLYRSSNQPQHF
TRBD1	NA	TRBV30	TRBJ2-7	TGTGCCTGGAGTCAAATTGGGACAGGGGGCGACGAGCAGTACTTC	CAWSQIGTGGDEQYF
NA	NA	TRBV5-1	TRBJ2-2	TGCGCCAGCAGCTTGCAGGGTCGGAACACCGGGGAGCTGTTTTTT	CASSLQGRNTGELFF
TRBD2	NA	TRBV27	TRBJ2-3	TGTGCCAGCAGAACGGGACTAGCGGGGGCCCGACGCACAGATACGCAGTATTTT	CASRTGLAGARRTDTQYF
NA	NA	TRBV5-1	TRBJ2-7	TGCGCCAGCAGCTCCCACGGGGGAGAGCGGGAGCAGTACTTC	CASSSHGGEREQYF
NA	NA	TRBV2	TRBJ1-5	TGTGCCAGCAGAACAGGGAATAGCAATCAGCCCCAGCATTTT	CASRTGNSNQPQHF
TRBD1	NA	TRBV9	TRBJ2-2	TGTGCCAGCAGCCTCGTCGGGACAGCTAACACCGGGGAGCTGTTTTTT	CASSLVGTANTGELFF
NA	NA	TRBV5-4	TRBJ2-7	TGTGCCAGCAGCTCCGCCGGGGGTGTGCAGTACTTC	CASSSAGGVQYF
NA	NA	TRBV10-2	TRBJ1-4	TGCGCCAGCAGTGAGTACGGTCAGGTCAATGAAAAACTGTTTTTT	CASSEYGQVNEKLFF
NA	NA	TRBV9	TRBJ1-4	TGTGCCAGCAGCCCACGGGGGGTCGCGACTAATGAAAAACTGTTTTTT	CASSPRGVATNEKLFF
TRBD1	NA	TRBV5-4	TRBJ1-1	TGTGCCAGCAGCTTGGATCGACAGGGAGGCATGAACACTGAAGCTTTCTTT	CASSLDRQGGMNTEAFF
NA	few	TRBV5-8	TRBJ2-2	TGTGCCAGCAGCTTTGACGCGGGGGCCACCGGGGAGCTGTTTTTT	CASSFDAGATGELFF
TRBD1	NA	TRBV4-2	TRBJ1-1	TGTGCCAGCAGCCAAAACAGGGGGGGGAACACTGAAGCTTTCTTT	CASSQNRGGNTEAFF
TRBD1	NA	TRBV7-6	TRBJ1-5	TGTGCCAGCAGCTCGCACCGGGACAGACAGAATCAGCCCCAGCATTTT	CASSSHRDRQNQPQHF
NA	NA	TRBV19	TRBJ1-2	TGTGCCAGTAGTTCGACAGCCCTCGGCCCCTATGGCTACACCTTC	CASSSTALGPYGYTF
NA	few	TRBV10-1	TRBJ2-2	TGCGCCAGCAGTGATCTAGCCGGGACCGGGGAGCTGTTTTTT	CASSDLAGTGELFF
NA	once	TRBV27	TRBJ2-5	TGTGCCAGCAGTTTATCCCCGTACCAAGAGACCCAGTACTTC	CASSLSPYQETQYF
NA	NA	TRBV6-5	TRBJ2-5	TGTGCCAGCAGCCGACAGGGACTGCAAGAGACCCAGTACTTC	CASSRQGLQETQYF
TRBD1	once	TRBV6-1	TRBJ1-2	TGTGCCAGCAGTGCTAAAGCAGGGGGCAATGGCTACACCTTC	CASSAKAGGNGYTF
NA	NA	TRBV5-5	TRBJ1-4	TGTGCCAGCAGCGGGGACAATATGGGTGAAAAACTGTTTTTT	CASSGDNMGEKLFF
NA	once	TRBV19	TRBJ1-1	TGTGCCAGTAGCCGAACAGGCGCTGAAGCTTTCTTT	CASSRTGAEAFF
NA	NA	TRBV29-1	TRBJ1-1	TGCAGCGGGGGAGGAAGGGGGGGGCCTGAAGCTTTCTTT	CSGGGRGGPEAFF
TRBD2	NA	TRBV5-1	TRBJ2-1	TGCGCCAGCAGCTTCAGCGGGGGGGCGAACAATGAGCAGTTCTTC	CASSFSGGANNEQFF
NA	NA	TRBV25-1	TRBJ2-5	TGTGCCAGCAGTTATGGCGGGGGCTCACAGACCCAGTACTTC	CASSYGGGSQTQYF
TRBD1	NA	TRBV5-5	TRBJ1-5	TGTGCCAGCAGCTCCGGGACAGGGGGCGGACAGCCCCAGCATTTT	CASSSGTGGGQPQHF
TRBD2	NA	TRBV6-5	TRBJ2-1	TGTGCCAGCAGCTTAGCGGGGGGGAGTTTAAGTGAGCAGTTCTTC	CASSLAGGSLSEQFF
TRBD1	NA	TRBV2	TRBJ1-2	TGTGCCAGCAGTGAGCAGGGGGCTAACTATGGCTACACCTTC	CASSEQGANYGYTF
NA	NA	TRBV4-2	TRBJ1-2	TGTGCCAGCAGCCAAGGAGTAGGAGCTCAGGGCTACACCTTC	CASSQGVGAQGYTF
NA	NA	TRBV25-1	TRBJ2-7	TGTGCCAGCAGTGTCCAGGGCCGCTACGAGCAGTACTTC	CASSVQGRYEQYF
NA	NA	TRBV5-5	TRBJ1-2	TGTGCCAGCAGCTCCCACGGGAATGGCTACACCTTC	CASSSHGNGYTF